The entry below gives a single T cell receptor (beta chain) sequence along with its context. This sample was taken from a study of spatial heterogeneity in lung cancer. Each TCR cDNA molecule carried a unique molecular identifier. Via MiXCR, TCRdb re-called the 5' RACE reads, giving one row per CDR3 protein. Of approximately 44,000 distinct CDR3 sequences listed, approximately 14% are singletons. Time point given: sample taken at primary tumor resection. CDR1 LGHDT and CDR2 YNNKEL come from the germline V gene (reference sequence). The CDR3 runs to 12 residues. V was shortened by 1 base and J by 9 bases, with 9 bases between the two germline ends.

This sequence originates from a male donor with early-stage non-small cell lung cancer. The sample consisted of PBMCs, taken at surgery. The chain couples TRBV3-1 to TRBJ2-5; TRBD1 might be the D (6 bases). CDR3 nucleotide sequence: TGTGCCAGCAGCCAAGTCCCAGGGGCCCAGTACTTC. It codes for CASSQVPGAQYF.